This entry concerns a single TCR beta chain. Its target is not known. The record originates from a study of spatial heterogeneity in lung cancer. For the study at large: Samples were donated by 72 untreated early-stage non-small cell lung cancer patients. As counted in raw reads, each unique TCR and UMI combination appeared more than ten times on average. Study results and limitations: Among blood samples, ubiquitous expanded tumor TCRs appeared more at resection than at follow-up.

V dropped 1 base and J dropped 6 bases, with 9 bases sitting between them. CDR1 LGHNA and CDR2 YNFKEQ come from the germline V gene. There are 13 residues in the CDR3. This sample's time point: blood at routine non-recurrence follow-up after resection. Tumor, nontumor lung or frozen PBMC supplied whole RNA, sequenced without sorting. A single record per CDR3 protein comes from TCRdb applying MiXCR to the 5' RACE reads. The table lists over 95,000 distinct CDR3 sequences, less than 14% of them singletons. This clonotype was obtained from a female donor with early-stage non-small cell lung cancer. The material was PBMCs, obtained at follow-up. The rearrangement links TRBV4-2 to TRBJ1-2; D call uncertain. CDR3 amino acids: CASSQGRGDGYTF. CDR3 nucleotide sequence: TGTGCCAGCAGCCAAGGGCGCGGGGATGGCTACACCTTC.